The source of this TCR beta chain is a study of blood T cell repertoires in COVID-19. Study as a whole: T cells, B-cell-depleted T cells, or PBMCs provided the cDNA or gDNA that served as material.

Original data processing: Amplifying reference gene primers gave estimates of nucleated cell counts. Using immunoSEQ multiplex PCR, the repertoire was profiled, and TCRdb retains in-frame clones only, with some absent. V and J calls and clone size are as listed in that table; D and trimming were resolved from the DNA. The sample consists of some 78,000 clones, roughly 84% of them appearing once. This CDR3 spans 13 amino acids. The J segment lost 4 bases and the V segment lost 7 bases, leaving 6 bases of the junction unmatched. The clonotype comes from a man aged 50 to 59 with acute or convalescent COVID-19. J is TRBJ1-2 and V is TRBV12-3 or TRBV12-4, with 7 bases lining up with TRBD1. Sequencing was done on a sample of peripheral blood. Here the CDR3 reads CASNPGQSYGYTF. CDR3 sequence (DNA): TGTGCCAGCAACCCGGGACAGAGCTATGGCTACACCTTC.